A single sample gave rise to the 10 T cell receptor beta chains below, sequenced in a study of T cell responses to AZD1222 COVID-19 vaccine. The protocol was immunoSEQ multiplex PCR, while the TCRdb copy is restricted to in-frame clones and leaves out a portion. Among 100,000 to 150,000 clones listed, 88% were seen once. The sequences come from peripheral blood, collected on day 0 of AZD1222 vaccination. These TCRs come from an adult in good health.

This chain uses TRBV28 with TRBJ2-7, with D uncertain. V was trimmed by 6 bases and J by 2 bases, leaving 20 bases between them. CDR3 length: 16 residues. Germline V gene sequence: CDR1 MDHEN, CDR2 SYDVKM. CDR3 DNA: TGTGCCAGCAGCCTACCGCCTCGGTATACCCCCTACGAGCAGTACTTC. Translating gives CASSLPPRYTPYEQYF.

This chain joins TRBV27 and TRBJ2-6, with D possibly matching TRBD1 (5 bases). CDR1 and CDR2 (germline): MNHEY, SMNVEV (reference sequence). This CDR3 is built from 19 residues. V was pared by 0 bases and J by 0 bases, with 15 bases between. This CDR3 reads CASSLSGVQGNSGANVLTF. The CDR3 DNA sequence: TGTGCCAGCAGTTTATCAGGTGTCCAGGGAAACTCTGGGGCCAACGTCCTGACTTTC.

Of note for this clone: Different DNA sequences within this sample yield the same CDR3. In nucleotides, the CDR3 is TGTGCCTGGAGTGTACTTCCCGGAAACACCATATATTTT. This sequence encodes CAWSVLPGNTIYF. V and J are TRBV30 and TRBJ1-3; D unresolved. Germline assignment: CDR1 GTSNPN and CDR2 SVGIG (reference sequence). The CDR3 has 13 amino acids. The V gene lost 0 bases and the J gene lost 4 bases, with 7 bases spanning the gap.

The rearrangement uses TRBV30 and TRBJ2-2, with 11 bases identical to TRBD1. The CDR3 runs to 12 residues. The trim removed 8 bases at V and 5 bases at J, leaving 1 base unmatched. In germline, CDR1 is GTSNPN, CDR2 SVGIG (reference sequence). The CDR3 spells CARDRGTGELFF. The CDR3 nucleotides are TGTGCCCGGGACAGGGGGACCGGGGAGCTGTTTTTT.

V and J are TRBV27 and TRBJ1-1; 10 bases are a match to TRBD1. The germline V gene has CDR1 MNHEY and CDR2 SMNVEV (reference sequence). Trimming removed 5 bases from V and 1 base from J; junction bases left unmatched: 10. This CDR3 contains 17 residues. CDR3 DNA: TGTGCCAGCAGTCCGATTGGGACAGGGGTGGGGAACACTGAAGCTTTCTTT. Translated, it gives CASSPIGTGVGNTEAFF.

The chain couples TRBV9 to TRBJ1-6; the D is unclear. Germline CDR1 and CDR2: SGDLS and YYNGEE. The CDR3 runs to 14 residues. V was shortened by 0 bases and J by 5 bases, with 6 bases between the two germline ends. The CDR3 reads CASSVDSNNSPLHF. In DNA, the CDR3 is TGTGCCAGCAGCGTAGACAGTAATAATTCACCCCTCCACTTT. Variable domain in full (rest from reference TRBV9 and TRBJ1-6): DSGVTQTPKHLITATGQRVTLRCSPRSGDLSVYWYQQSLDQGLQFLIQYYNGEERAKGNILERFSAQQFPDLHSELNLSSLELGDSALYFCASSVDSNNSPLHFGNGTRLTVT.

The chain couples TRBV12-5 to TRBJ2-1; the match to TRBD2 covers 8 bases. After removal of 1 base from V and 4 bases from J, the junction contained 3 bases not matched to a gene. CDR1 and CDR2 from the germline V gene are LGHNT and FRNRAP. The length of the CDR3 is 15 residues. The CDR3 nucleotides read TGTGCTAGTGGTTTGGGGCTAGCGGGTTACAATGAGCAGTTCTTC. Translating gives CASGLGLAGYNEQFF.

The gene calls are TRBV19 and TRBJ2-7; 13 bases fit TRBD2. CDR1 is LNHDA and CDR2 is SQIVND in the germline V gene (reference sequence). The CDR3 sequence is 14 residues long. J lost 6 bases, V lost 11 bases, and 10 bases had no gene match. The CDR3 protein is CAAGGTSGTGEQYF. CDR3 DNA sequence: TGTGCCGCGGGGGGGACTAGCGGGACCGGCGAGCAGTACTTC.

This clone has a handful of counts. The chain is built from TRBV27 and TRBJ2-5; TRBD1 agrees at 9 bases. The CDR3 runs to 13 residues. Per the germline V gene, CDR1 is MNHEY and CDR2 is SMNVEV (reference sequence). The V gene end was trimmed by 6 bases and the J gene end by 5 bases; junction bases not matched to a gene: 4. As DNA, the CDR3 is TGTGCCAGCAGAAGGGACAGGGTGGAGACCCAGTACTTC. It yields the protein CASRRDRVETQYF.

This CDR3 reads CASSSSPRKQYF. CDR3 DNA sequence: TGTGCCAGCAGCTCTAGTCCGAGAAAGCAGTACTTC. V usage is TRBV28 and J usage is TRBJ2-7, with D hard to call. CDR1 MDHEN and CDR2 SYDVKM come from the germline V gene. V gave up 6 bases and J gave up 8 bases, with 14 bases separating them. The CDR3 loop spans 12 amino acids.